This TCR beta chain was captured by sequencing in a study of shared clonotypes between healthy human individuals. The germline gives CDR1 SGHTA, CDR2 FQGTGA. Trimming stripped 2 bases from V and 0 bases from J, with 14 bases between. The length of the CDR3 is 16 residues. The assay was immunoSEQ multiplex PCR, and TCRdb's table has in-frame clones only and misses some. The top ten hold more than 1.5% of the sample, which has about 2.1 million clones, 90% to 95% seen once. Naive CD8 cells, CD45RO-negative and positively selected for CCR7, excluded terminally differentiated effector memory CD45RA+ cells. Study findings and constraints: Only blood was sampled; tissue repertoires likely differ. A handful of donors showed sharing of around 5% of naive CD4 clonotypes. Among donors, sharing of clonotypes was expected to be affected by sequencing depth. Among the subsets, naive ones generally showed larger estimated richness than memory ones.

Details on this clone: Its target is unknown.

The receptor comes from a man younger than 30 in good health. Some clones in this sample may be carry-over from other donors' samples. The chain has TRBV7-3 and TRBJ2-7; D is possibly TRBD1 (5 bases). Material for sequencing was naive CD8+ T cells from PBMCs. The CDR3 loop reads CASSLFGRASSYEQYF. The CDR3 nucleotides are TGTGCCAGCAGCTTATTCGGCAGGGCGAGCTCCTACGAGCAGTACTTC. Full variable domain (outside the CDR3, taken from reference TRBV7-3 and TRBJ2-7): GAGVSQTPSNKVTEKGKYVELRCDPISGHTALYWYRQSLGQGPEFLIYFQGTGAADDSGLPNDRFFAVRPEGSVSTLKIQRTERGDSAVYLCASSLFGRASSYEQYFGPGTRLTVT.